A selection of T cell receptor beta chains follows, all from one sample in a study of cytomegalovirus exposure and HLA in healthy donors. Generated by immunoSEQ multiplex PCR, the TCRdb table keeps only in-frame clones and is missing some. This sample yields 170,000 or so clones, of which just over 75% are seen a single time; about 1.4% belongs to the top ten. Sequences were obtained from PBMCs. The receptor set was obtained from a woman in her 30s in good health and CMV-seropositive. Each CDR3 is given with its conserved first and last residue. D genes are given only for firm matches. Clone size is not always given. Where it is, it says once, few, many or a class for expanded clones.

>TRBJ1-5|15|.|.|TRBV2
CASSEVTVSNQPQHF
TGTGCCAGCAGTGAAGTAACGGTTAGCAATCAGCCCCAGCATTTT
>TRBJ1-1|15|few|.|TRBV27
CASSPHVGQNTEAFF
TGTGCCAGCAGTCCCCACGTGGGGCAGAACACTGAAGCTTTCTTT
>TRBJ1-1|12|few|TRBD1|TRBV6-6
CASSYRDSEAFF
TGTGCCAGCAGTTACCGGGACAGTGAAGCTTTCTTT
>TRBJ2-3|14|.|.|TRBV28
CASSFRGPTDTQYF
TGTGCCAGCAGTTTTAGGGGTCCGACAGATACGCAGTATTTT
>TRBJ1-1|18|few|.|TRBV15
CATSRDRALREGNTEAFF
TGTGCCACCAGCAGAGATCGGGCCCTCAGGGAAGGTAACACTGAAGCTTTCTTT
>TRBJ1-1|14|.|.|TRBV16
CASSLFGQNTEAFF
TGTGCCAGCAGCCTGTTTGGACAGAACACTGAAGCTTTCTTT
>TRBJ1-2|16|.|TRBD1|TRBV6-1
CASSEVTGALVYGYTF
TGTGCCAGCAGTGAAGTGACAGGGGCCCTTGTCTATGGCTACACCTTC
>TRBJ2-2|17|.|TRBD2|TRBV9
CASSVGSSGTNTGELFF
TGTGCCAGCAGCGTAGGGTCTAGCGGAACGAACACCGGGGAGCTGTTTTTT
>TRBJ1-1|13|.|TRBD1|TRBV5-6
CASTSRDSAEAFF
TGTGCCAGCACCTCTAGGGACAGCGCTGAAGCTTTCTTT
>TRBJ2-5|13|.|.|TRBV7-2
CASSLALGETQYF
TGTGCCAGCAGCTTAGCGCTAGGTGAGACCCAGTACTTC
>TRBJ1-1|15|few|.|TRBV7-2
CASSLGPGMNTEAFF
TGTGCCAGCAGCTTAGGTCCAGGGATGAACACTGAAGCTTTCTTT
>TRBJ1-2|15|.|.|TRBV4-1
CASSQGGAGAYGYTF
TGCGCCAGCAGCCAAGGGGGAGCAGGGGCCTATGGCTACACCTTC
>TRBJ1-2|12|.|TRBD1|TRBV28
CASSDGQAGYTF
TGTGCCAGCAGCGACGGACAGGCAGGCTACACCTTC
>TRBJ2-2|19|.|TRBD2|TRBV9
CASSAPQGATSGRTGELFF
TGTGCCAGCAGCGCGCCCCAGGGGGCTACTAGCGGGAGGACCGGGGAGCTGTTTTTT
>TRBJ2-1|16|.|.|TRBV5-1
CASSYLQGSSYNEQFF
TGCGCCAGCAGCTACCTCCAGGGAAGCTCCTACAATGAGCAGTTCTTC
>TRBJ1-1|14|once|.|TRBV28
CASRQGGLNTEAFF
TGTGCCAGCAGACAGGGAGGGTTAAACACTGAAGCTTTCTTT
>TRBJ1-1|12|.|.|TRBV5-1
CASSLDRMVTFF
TGCGCCAGCAGCTTAGACAGAATGGTGACTTTCTTT
>TRBJ1-3|15|.|TRBD1|TRBV7-2
CASSHRTGAGNTIYF
TGTGCCAGCAGCCACCGGACAGGGGCTGGAAACACCATATATTTT
>TRBJ2-1|11|.|.|TRBV9
CASSVGDEQFF
TGTGCCAGCAGCGTAGGCGATGAGCAGTTCTTC
>TRBJ2-5|13|once|.|TRBV6-1
CASTGLSQETQYF
TGTGCCAGCACCGGACTCTCTCAAGAGACCCAGTACTTC
>TRBJ2-3|15|once|TRBD2|TRBV30
CAWSVGGGSADTQYF
TGTGCCTGGAGTGTGGGGGGAGGGAGTGCAGATACGCAGTATTTT
>TRBJ2-3|14|.|.|TRBV7-8
CASSLSTVTDTQYF
TGTGCCAGCAGCCTCTCGACAGTCACAGATACGCAGTATTTT
>TRBJ1-1|15|.|.|TRBV6-1
CASSSRRGYLSEAFF
TGTGCCAGCAGTAGCCGTCGGGGTTATCTTTCCGAAGCTTTCTTT
>TRBJ1-5|14|.|.|TRBV19
CASSIDSRGQPQHF
TGTGCCAGTAGTATAGACAGTCGGGGTCAGCCCCAGCATTTT
>TRBJ2-7|14|.|TRBD2|TRBV7-6
CASSSIAGGYEQYF
TGTGCCAGCAGCTCTATAGCGGGAGGCTACGAGCAGTACTTC
>TRBJ2-2|16|once|.|TRBV7-2
CASSTRTAGGPGELFF
TGTGCCAGCAGCACCCGGACAGCTGGGGGCCCCGGGGAGCTGTTTTTT
>TRBJ2-2|15|.|TRBD1|TRBV6-5
CASSAGTGNTGELFF
TGTGCCAGCAGTGCGGGGACAGGGAACACCGGGGAGCTGTTTTTT
>TRBJ1-3|13|.|TRBD1|TRBV27
CASRQGAGNTIYF
TGTGCCAGCAGGCAGGGGGCCGGAAACACCATATATTTT
>TRBJ2-3|15|.|TRBD2|TRBV4-3
CASSQEYSGGDTQYF
TGCGCCAGCAGCCAAGAATACAGCGGGGGGGATACGCAGTATTTT
>TRBJ1-2|12|.|.|TRBV5-1
CASSPGLGGYTF
TGCGCCAGCAGCCCTGGGCTGGGCGGCTACACCTTC
>TRBJ2-1|16|.|TRBD2|TRBV28
CASSKTSASSYNEQFF
TGTGCCAGCAGTAAGACTAGCGCCAGCTCCTACAATGAGCAGTTCTTC
>TRBJ2-7|15|once|TRBD2|TRBV6-5
CASIGLLGLAREQYF
TGTGCCAGCATTGGGCTCTTGGGACTAGCGCGCGAGCAGTACTTC
>TRBJ2-5|14|.|TRBD2|TRBV7-2
CASSLIGLANHPHF
TGTGCCAGCAGCTTAATTGGACTAGCGAACCACCCTCACTTC
>TRBJ2-7|13|.|TRBD2|TRBV27
CASSFLPSGHQYF
TGTGCCAGCAGTTTCCTGCCTAGCGGGCATCAGTACTTC
>TRBJ2-7|15|.|.|TRBV5-1
CASSLPAGRTYEQYF
TGCGCCAGCAGCTTGCCGGCAGGGAGGACCTACGAGCAGTACTTC
>TRBJ2-1|16|.|TRBD1|TRBV30
CAWSGWDRGADNEQFF
TGTGCCTGGAGCGGTTGGGACAGGGGGGCGGACAATGAGCAGTTCTTC
>TRBJ1-5|17|.|.|TRBV6-1
CASSESYRAGGNQPQHF
TGTGCCAGCAGTGAATCCTACAGGGCAGGGGGCAATCAGCCCCAGCATTTT
>TRBJ1-2|14|.|.|TRBV10-3
CAISEGALGQSYTF
TGTGCCATCAGTGAAGGGGCCCTTGGACAGAGCTACACCTTC
>TRBJ1-5|16|.|.|TRBV7-2
CASSLDRPGGNQPQHF
TGTGCCAGCAGCTTAGATCGCCCGGGAGGAAATCAGCCCCAGCATTTT
>TRBJ2-1|15|.|TRBD2|TRBV6-4
CASSDEGLGEGEQFF
TGTGCCAGCAGTGACGAGGGACTAGGAGAAGGCGAGCAGTTCTTC
>TRBJ2-5|13|.|.|TRBV10-3
CAISSGVGETQYF
TGTGCCATCAGCTCGGGGGTGGGAGAGACCCAGTACTTC
>TRBJ1-1|15|.|TRBD1|TRBV5-8
CASSLAGQGGTEAFF
TGTGCCAGCAGCTTGGCCGGACAGGGGGGGACTGAAGCTTTCTTT
>TRBJ2-7|15|once|TRBD1|TRBV6-5
CASRPTGTGYYEQYF
TGTGCCAGCAGGCCAACCGGGACAGGATACTACGAGCAGTACTTC
>TRBJ1-1|17|few|TRBD1|TRBV2
CASSPGTGGGLNTEAFF
TGTGCCAGCAGCCCCGGGACAGGGGGCGGATTGAACACTGAAGCTTTCTTT
>TRBJ2-1|15|.|TRBD2|TRBV5-4
CASSFTSGADNEQFF
TGTGCCAGCAGCTTTACTAGCGGGGCTGACAATGAGCAGTTCTTC
>TRBJ2-1|16|.|TRBD2|TRBV2
CASSASSGRAYNEQFF
TGTGCCAGCAGTGCCTCTAGCGGGCGAGCCTACAATGAGCAGTTCTTC
>TRBJ2-7|11|.|.|TRBV7-2
CASSPRGEQYF
TGTGCCAGCAGCCCCAGGGGCGAGCAGTACTTC
>TRBJ2-1|16|.|TRBD2|TRBV6-1
CASRETPGLLSNEQFF
TGTGCCAGCAGAGAAACACCGGGACTACTCTCCAATGAGCAGTTCTTC
>TRBJ1-1|15|few|.|TRBV2
CASRETDSLNTEAFF
TGTGCCAGCAGGGAAACGGACAGTTTGAACACTGAAGCTTTCTTT
>TRBJ2-7|12|.|TRBD2|TRBV30
CASSGGLYEQYF
TGTGCCTCTAGCGGGGGCCTCTACGAGCAGTACTTC
>TRBJ1-1|14|.|TRBD1|TRBV19
CASSVTGGAGEAFF
TGTGCCAGTAGTGTGACAGGGGGCGCCGGTGAAGCTTTCTTT
>TRBJ2-1|16|.|TRBD1|TRBV11-3
CASSLGRDRVYNEQFF
TGTGCCAGCAGCTTAGGTAGGGACAGGGTCTACAATGAGCAGTTCTTC
>TRBJ2-7|14|.|TRBD1|TRBV2
CASSTRDRAYEQYF
TGTGCCAGCAGTACCCGGGACAGGGCCTACGAGCAGTACTTC
>TRBJ1-1|14|few|.|TRBV7-6
CASSLNSMNTEAFF
TGTGCCAGCAGCCTCAACAGCATGAACACTGAAGCTTTCTTT
>TRBJ2-3|13|.|.|TRBV7-2
CASSSHRADTQYF
TGTGCCAGCAGCTCGCACAGGGCCGATACGCAGTATTTT
>TRBJ1-1|13|once|.|TRBV15
CATSRKGDSEAFF
TGTGCCACCAGCAGGAAAGGGGATAGTGAAGCTTTCTTT
>TRBJ1-1|14|.|TRBD1|TRBV27
CASSLLDRGTEAFF
TGTGCCAGCAGTTTACTGGACAGGGGGACTGAAGCTTTCTTT
>TRBJ2-7|14|.|.|TRBV28
CASSSREGSYEQYF
TGTGCCAGCAGCTCCCGGGAAGGGTCCTACGAGCAGTACTTC
>TRBJ2-7|19|.|.|TRBV27
CASSPLPIVDRWPRCEQYF
TGTGCCAGCAGTCCCCTACCCATAGTAGACAGGTGGCCTAGATGCGAGCAGTACTTC
>TRBJ1-5|16|.|.|TRBV6-1
CASSEFGGWDNQPQHF
TGTGCCAGCAGTGAATTCGGGGGGTGGGATAATCAGCCCCAGCATTTT